The rows below give T cell receptor beta chains drawn from one sample of a study of T cells after yellow fever vaccination. Each CDR3 protein gets one entry after TCRdb re-called the 5' RACE reads with MiXCR. Altogether 150,000 or so distinct CDR3 sequences are present, under 7% being singletons, with the ten largest covering about 0.61%. Source: CD4+ T cells sorted from PBMCs, taken 10 days after the yellow fever booster vaccination. Source of these receptors: a man aged 25-45 years who received the YFV17D yellow fever vaccine. CDR3s include the opening cysteine and the closing phenylalanine or tryptophan. D genes are given only for firm matches. Clone size is not always given. Where it is, it says once, few, many or a class for expanded clones.

TGTGCCAGCAGTGAATTAGGGGCTGGGGCCAACGTCCTGACTTTC	CASSELGAGANVLTF	NA	TRBJ2-6	15	TRBV6-1	many
TGTGCCAGCAGCCACAGGGGTGGGGCCAACGTCCTGACTTTC	CASSHRGGANVLTF	NA	TRBJ2-6	14	TRBV3-1	NA
TGTGCCAGCAGCCCGCTGGGGACTACCTTGGGAGCTTTCTTT	CASSPLGTTLGAFF	NA	TRBJ1-1	14	TRBV5-6	many
TGTGCCAGCAGTTTAGGTTCCGAGGGGGAGACCCAGTACTTC	CASSLGSEGETQYF	NA	TRBJ2-5	14	TRBV12-3/TRBV12-4	many
TGCGCCAGCAGCTTTTCCGGACAGGGGAACACTGAAGCTTTCTTT	CASSFSGQGNTEAFF	TRBD1	TRBJ1-1	15	TRBV5-1	many
TGCAGTGTCACTCGGCCTGGGGCTAGCACAGATACGCAGTATTTT	CSVTRPGASTDTQYF	NA	TRBJ2-3	15	TRBV20-1	many
TGTGCCAGCAGCTCGGACGGTAATCAGCCCCAGCATTTT	CASSSDGNQPQHF	NA	TRBJ1-5	13	TRBV7-2	few
TGTGCCAGCAGCTTAAGGACTCGGGGAGAGACCCAGTACTTC	CASSLRTRGETQYF	NA	TRBJ2-5	14	TRBV5-4	few
TGTGCCAGCAGCCAAGACCGAAATCAAGAGACCCAGTACTTC	CASSQDRNQETQYF	NA	TRBJ2-5	14	TRBV14	many
TGTGCCAGCAGCCCTTGGTCGGGACGAGATGAGACCCAGTACTTC	CASSPWSGRDETQYF	NA	TRBJ2-5	15	TRBV11-2	many
TGTGCCAGCTCACCACCGGGACACCCGAGCACAGATACGCAGTATTTT	CASSPPGHPSTDTQYF	NA	TRBJ2-3	16	TRBV18	few
TGTGCCAGCAGACAGCTCAGGGGTGAGCAGTTCTTC	CASRQLRGEQFF	NA	TRBJ2-1	12	TRBV6-5	few
TGCGCCAGCAGTATCGCCTCTGGAAACACCATATATTTT	CASSIASGNTIYF	NA	TRBJ1-3	13	TRBV10-1	NA
TGTGCCAGCAGGTCTTTGATGGAGAAAGCTTTCTTT	CASRSLMEKAFF	NA	TRBJ1-1	12	TRBV27	many
TGTGCCTGCGGTCGGGGGTATGGCGAGCAGTACTTC	CACGRGYGEQYF	NA	TRBJ2-7	12	TRBV7-9	many
TGCAGTGCTAGAGGGAGGGGCCGGGATGAGCAGTTCTTC	CSARGRGRDEQFF	NA	TRBJ2-1	13	TRBV20-1	many
TGTGCCAGCTCACCACGTCTGTACGAGCAGTACTTC	CASSPRLYEQYF	NA	TRBJ2-7	12	TRBV18	many
TGTGCCAGCAGCGGAGACAGGGGAAGATGGGAGACCCAGTACTTC	CASSGDRGRWETQYF	TRBD1	TRBJ2-5	15	TRBV5-4	NA
TGTGCCAGCACCTGGGAAGACAGGTTGCGCGAGCAGTTCTTC	CASTWEDRLREQFF	NA	TRBJ2-1	14	TRBV11-2	many
TGTGCCATCAGTGAGTCGACAGGAAGGGGGGGAGAGCACGAGCAGTACTTC	CAISESTGRGGEHEQYF	NA	TRBJ2-7	17	TRBV10-3	many
TGTGCCAGCAGCCAAGCTTTATGGCCGGGAGTTGGAAACGAGCAGTACTTC	CASSQALWPGVGNEQYF	NA	TRBJ2-7	17	TRBV3-1	many
TGTGCCAGCAGTTTAGGCAGGGGAGGGTACGAGCAGTACTTC	CASSLGRGGYEQYF	NA	TRBJ2-7	14	TRBV27	many
TGTGCCAGCAGCTCTTCATTTAGCGGGAGCTTCTACGAGCAGTACTTC	CASSSSFSGSFYEQYF	TRBD2	TRBJ2-7	16	TRBV6-1	few
TGCAGTGCTAGAGATCGGTTGGGGGACAGGGATCAGCCCCAGCATTTT	CSARDRLGDRDQPQHF	TRBD1	TRBJ1-5	16	TRBV20-1	NA
TGTGCCAGCAGCCCGGAGGCGTACGAGCAGTACTTC	CASSPEAYEQYF	NA	TRBJ2-7	12	TRBV7-2	many
TGCAGTGTCTCCCGCCCGCCGGGAGAGACCCAGTACTTC	CSVSRPPGETQYF	NA	TRBJ2-5	13	TRBV20-1	many
TGCAGTGCGAACAGGGTGGATCAGCCCCAGCATTTT	CSANRVDQPQHF	NA	TRBJ1-5	12	TRBV20-1	NA
TGTGCCAGCAGTTTACAAGGGCCAGAGAGCGAGCAGTACTTC	CASSLQGPESEQYF	NA	TRBJ2-7	14	TRBV12-3/TRBV12-4	many
TGTGCCAGCAGCAGAGGGGGGTATCAGCCCCAGCATTTT	CASSRGGYQPQHF	NA	TRBJ1-5	13	TRBV5-8	many